Listed below are T cell receptor beta chains from one sample, sequenced in a study of CD8+CD57+ T cells in acquired aplastic anemia. TCRdb reprocessed the reads with MiXCR, giving one entry per CDR3 protein. The table has 250,000 to 300,000 distinct CDR3 sequences, 55% to 60% seen once. Specimen: sorted CD4+, CD8+, or CD8+CD57+ T cells (not recorded which) from PBMCs. These receptors came from a human donor with severe aplastic anemia or a healthy control (not recorded which). CDR3s include the opening cysteine and the closing phenylalanine or tryptophan. The D gene is left open where the match is weak. Where a row states a size, it is once, few, many or the class of an expanded clone; other rows omit it.

size,D,J,V,DNA,CDR3
.,TRBD1,TRBJ1-4,TRBV5-1,TGCGCCAGCGTCAGGGGGACAGGGGAAAAACTGTTTTTT,CASVRGTGEKLFF
.,.,TRBJ2-1,TRBV10-1,TGCGCCAGCAGTGAACGGGACACTTACAATGAGCAGTTCTTC,CASSERDTYNEQFF
few,TRBD1,TRBJ2-7,TRBV20-1,TGCAGTGCTAGAAGACAGGGCTACGAGCAGTACTTC,CSARRQGYEQYF
.,.,TRBJ1-2,TRBV20-1,TGCAGTGCTAGGGTGGGGGGCGACTATGGCTACACCTTC,CSARVGGDYGYTF
many,.,TRBJ1-2,TRBV19,TGTGCCAGTAGTCAGGCGGCATACTATGGCTACACCTTC,CASSQAAYYGYTF
.,.,TRBJ2-5,TRBV12-3/TRBV12-4,TGTGCCAGCAGTTTATCGGGGTTTGAGGCCCAGTACTTC,CASSLSGFEAQYF
.,.,TRBJ1-2,TRBV7-9,TGTGCCAGCAGCCACGAGGCAGACTATGGCTACACCTTC,CASSHEADYGYTF
few,TRBD1,TRBJ1-2,TRBV29-1,TGCAGCTCTGGGACAGGGGACGGTACCTATGGCTACACCTTC,CSSGTGDGTYGYTF
.,.,TRBJ2-6,TRBV20-1,TGCAGTGCTGACGGGGCGCCGCCCTCTGGGGCCAACGTCCTGACTTTC,CSADGAPPSGANVLTF
.,.,TRBJ2-5,TRBV12-3/TRBV12-4,TGTGCCAGCAGTTTTCTGCAAGAGACCCAGTACTTC,CASSFLQETQYF
few,.,TRBJ2-7,TRBV2,TGTGCCAGTAGTCAGGGACCGACACCCTACGAGCAGTACTTC,CASSQGPTPYEQYF
few,.,TRBJ1-5,TRBV7-2,TGTGCCAGCAGTCCGCCCAATCAGCCCCAGCATTTT,CASSPPNQPQHF
.,.,TRBJ1-6,TRBV7-2,TGTGCCAGCAGCCAAGTGACAGCTAATTCACCCCTCCACTTT,CASSQVTANSPLHF
.,TRBD1,TRBJ2-7,TRBV10-3,TGTGCCATCGGGACAGGGGGCTACGAGCAGTACTTC,CAIGTGGYEQYF
.,TRBD1,TRBJ1-1,TRBV5-1,TGCGCCAGCAGCTCAAGGGACAGGTTATTGAACACTGAAGCTTTCTTT,CASSSRDRLLNTEAFF
.,.,TRBJ1-5,TRBV7-9,TGTGCCAGCAGCACCGGGACGAAGTATCAGCCCCAGCATTTT,CASSTGTKYQPQHF
many,.,TRBJ2-5,TRBV2,TGTGCCAGCAGGAAAAACCAGGCAAGGGAGACCCAGTACTTC,CASRKNQARETQYF
.,TRBD2,TRBJ2-3,TRBV5-6,TGTGCCAGCAGCTCAGCGGGGGCCAGGGATACGCAGTATTTT,CASSSAGARDTQYF
.,.,TRBJ1-2,TRBV29-1,TGCAGCGTTGCGTTCGCTTTTGGCTACACCTTC,CSVAFAFGYTF
.,.,TRBJ1-2,TRBV7-9,TGTGCCAGCAGCTCCGAGCAGGGGAATGGCTACACCTTC,CASSSEQGNGYTF
.,TRBD2,TRBJ2-7,TRBV20-1,TGCAGCGAGCGGGACCAGAAAAACTACGAGCAGTACTTC,CSERDQKNYEQYF
many,.,TRBJ1-4,TRBV5-1,TGCGCCAGCAGCCCGACAACCCCGCCAACTAATGAAAAACTGTTTTTT,CASSPTTPPTNEKLFF
.,.,TRBJ2-6,TRBV7-8,TGTGCCAGCAGCTTGGGGGTTCGTACCTCTGGGGCCAACGTCCTGACTTTC,CASSLGVRTSGANVLTF
.,.,TRBJ2-3,TRBV30,TGTGCCTGTACAGGTCGGGGGACAGATACGCAGTATTTT,CACTGRGTDTQYF
.,TRBD1,TRBJ1-1,TRBV2,TGTGCCAGCAGGCAGGGACAGATTATGAACACTGAAGCTTTCTTT,CASRQGQIMNTEAFF
.,.,TRBJ2-1,TRBV7-3,TGTGCCAGCAGCTTCCCCCTGACTAGATTAGTAAGCGAGCAGTTCTTC,CASSFPLTRLVSEQFF
.,.,TRBJ2-3,TRBV2,TGTGTCAGCAGGGAGGACAGTCCCACGGATACGCAGTATTTT,CVSREDSPTDTQYF
.,.,TRBJ2-3,TRBV7-3,TGTGCCAGCAGCCGAGGGCTCGGGGCGCTTAGCACAGATACGCAGTATTTT,CASSRGLGALSTDTQYF
few,.,TRBJ1-5,TRBV15,TGTGCCACCAGCAGAGATGGGGATAGCAATCAGCCCCAGCATTTT,CATSRDGDSNQPQHF
once,.,TRBJ1-1,TRBV6-6,TGTGCCAGCAGTGATACGGGACTCCTCAAAGCTTTCTTT,CASSDTGLLKAFF
.,.,TRBJ2-5,TRBV11-3,TGTGCCAGCAGCCAAGGGTTAGGGGAGACCCAGTACTTC,CASSQGLGETQYF
few,.,TRBJ1-3,TRBV9,TGTGCCAGCAGCGTAGGGACACCCAACTCTGGAAACACCATATATTTT,CASSVGTPNSGNTIYF
.,TRBD2,TRBJ2-7,TRBV20-1,TGCAGTGCTAGGAAAACCGGGACTAGCGGAGAGCAGTACTTC,CSARKTGTSGEQYF
.,.,TRBJ2-2,TRBV9,TGTGCCAGCAGCGTAGTGCAGGGTCATGGCGGGGAGCTGTTTTTT,CASSVVQGHGGELFF
few,.,TRBJ1-4,TRBV30,TGTGCCTGGAGCGCGGCCCGATGGGGTGAAAAACTGTTTTTT,CAWSAARWGEKLFF
.,.,TRBJ2-7,TRBV5-6,TGTGCCAGCAGCTCGGCCGTCCAGAAGCAGTACTTC,CASSSAVQKQYF
many,TRBD1,TRBJ1-2,TRBV9,TGTGCCAGCAGCGTAGGGGGGACAGGGTGGAGTGGCTACACCTTC,CASSVGGTGWSGYTF
few,TRBD1,TRBJ2-7,TRBV10-3,TGTGCCATCAGTGTATCCCTACGGGACAGATCCTACGAGCAGTACTTC,CAISVSLRDRSYEQYF
many,TRBD1,TRBJ2-2,TRBV19,TGTGCCAGTAGTTGGGGACAGGGGGCCAGGGAGCTGTTTTTT,CASSWGQGARELFF
.,TRBD1,TRBJ2-7,TRBV2,TGTGCCAGCAATCCTACAGGGGCAGGTAGCTACGAGCAGTACTTC,CASNPTGAGSYEQYF
.,.,TRBJ1-1,TRBV20-1,TGCAGTGCTAGCCCTACAAGCGGGGGGGTGAACACTGAAGCTTTCTTT,CSASPTSGGVNTEAFF
.,.,TRBJ2-5,TRBV9,TGTGCCAGCAGCGTAGGTGATGAGGGGAGGGAGACCCAGTACTTC,CASSVGDEGRETQYF
.,.,TRBJ1-5,TRBV20-1,TGCAAGAACTGGCAGCCCCAGCATTTT,CKNWQPQHF
.,.,TRBJ2-6,TRBV11-3,TGTGCCAGCAGCCGAGACAGGACCGGGGCCAACGTCCTGACTTTC,CASSRDRTGANVLTF
.,.,TRBJ1-2,TRBV5-1,TGCGCCAGCAGCTTCAACGGACAGAACTATGGCTACACCTTC,CASSFNGQNYGYTF
once,TRBD2,TRBJ2-3,TRBV7-3,TGTGCCAGCAGATCGAGCGGGGCAGATACGCAGTATTTT,CASRSSGADTQYF
.,.,TRBJ2-3,TRBV19,TGTGCCAGTAGACCTCGCCGGGACACGGATACGCAGTATTTT,CASRPRRDTDTQYF
many,.,TRBJ2-7,TRBV20-1,TGCAGTGCTAGACCGCCCACCATTTTCGGGCAGTACTTC,CSARPPTIFGQYF
.,TRBD1,TRBJ1-1,TRBV10-3,TGTGCCAGCAGTTTAGGTGGACAGGTAGAAGGGACTGAAGCTTTCTTT,CASSLGGQVEGTEAFF
.,.,TRBJ1-4,TRBV28,TGTGCCAGCAGTAGTGGAGGAGGAGGTAATGAAAAACTGTTTTTT,CASSSGGGGNEKLFF
many,TRBD1,TRBJ1-1,TRBV10-3,TGTGCCATCAGTGCAGGGGGACAGAAGAACACTGAAGCTTTCTTT,CAISAGGQKNTEAFF
.,.,TRBJ1-1,TRBV20-1,TGCAGTGCTAGAGGTGGATGGAACACTGAATCTTTCTTT,CSARGGWNTESFF
.,TRBD1,TRBJ2-5,TRBV2,TGTGCCAGCCAGGACAGGTCCTACCAAGAGACCCAGTACTTC,CASQDRSYQETQYF
many,.,TRBJ1-3,TRBV20-1,TGCAGTGCTGGAACAGGAAACACCATATATTTT,CSAGTGNTIYF
few,.,TRBJ1-2,TRBV10-2,TGCGCCAGCAGTGCTACGGGACCATCGTATGGCTACACCTTC,CASSATGPSYGYTF